These T cell receptor beta chains were read from a single sample in a study of identifying expanded T cells in peripheral blood. This table comes from immunoSEQ multiplex PCR, and its TCRdb copy is limited to in-frame clones, with some not included. The sample records about 91,000 clones, 88% being singletons. The source material was blood. The receptors stem from a person aged 18 to 75 in good health. CDR3s include the opening cysteine and the closing phenylalanine or tryptophan. The D gene is left open where the match is weak. Size values are once, few and many counts, or a class for expanded clones, and some rows have none.

D gene	V gene	clone size	J gene	CDR3 protein	CDR3 DNA
NA	TRBV19	NA	TRBJ2-1	CASGASRSNEQFF	TGTGCCAGTGGGGCTAGCAGAAGCAATGAGCAGTTCTTC
TRBD1	TRBV10-3	NA	TRBJ2-5	CAIGTGQETQYF	TGTGCCATCGGGACAGGACAAGAGACCCAGTACTTC
NA	TRBV6-1	NA	TRBJ1-6	CASSFGENSPLHF	TGTGCCAGCAGTTTTGGGGAGAATTCACCCCTCCACTTT
NA	TRBV2	NA	TRBJ2-3	CASSEGDLTDTQYF	TGTGCCAGCAGCGAGGGAGATTTGACAGATACGCAGTATTTT
NA	TRBV2	NA	TRBJ1-4	CASSGPDIDFGKLFF	TGTGCCAGCAGTGGGCCAGACATAGACTTCGGAAAACTGTTTTTT
NA	TRBV30	NA	TRBJ2-5	CAWSTRGETQYF	TGTGCCTGGAGTACCCGGGGGGAGACCCAGTACTTC
NA	TRBV6-4	NA	TRBJ2-1	CASSWTESSYNEQFF	TGTGCCAGCAGCTGGACGGAGAGCTCCTACAATGAGCAGTTCTTC
NA	TRBV19	once	TRBJ2-7	CASRGGGRYEQYF	TGTGCCAGTAGAGGGGGGGGCCGGTACGAGCAGTACTTC
TRBD2	TRBV7-9	once	TRBJ2-5	CASSPGRGDETQYF	TGTGCCAGCAGCCCCGGACGGGGGGATGAGACCCAGTACTTC
NA	TRBV27	NA	TRBJ1-1	CASSPRTAQNTEAFF	TGTGCCAGCAGTCCACGGACAGCCCAGAACACTGAAGCTTTCTTT
TRBD2	TRBV5-1	NA	TRBJ2-1	CASSPTGLAGEAVFF	TGCGCCAGCAGCCCAACGGGACTAGCGGGGGAGGCGGTCTTCTTC
NA	TRBV7-3	few	TRBJ1-1	CASSLDRLQMSTEAFF	TGTGCCAGCAGCTTAGACAGGCTGCAAATGAGCACTGAAGCTTTCTTT
TRBD1	TRBV5-1	NA	TRBJ2-3	CASSPDRGPPDTQYF	TGCGCCAGCAGCCCTGACAGGGGACCACCAGATACGCAGTATTTT
NA	TRBV5-1	few	TRBJ1-1	CASSVEQGGTTEAFF	TGCGCCAGCAGCGTGGAACAGGGAGGAACCACTGAAGCTTTCTTT
TRBD1	TRBV9	once	TRBJ2-7	CASSGGTGFAYEQYF	TGTGCCAGCAGCGGGGGGACAGGGTTTGCTTACGAGCAGTACTTC
NA	TRBV18	NA	TRBJ1-4	CASSLTGATNEKLFF	TGTGCCAGCTCACTAACGGGCGCTACTAATGAAAAACTGTTTTTT
NA	TRBV30	few	TRBJ1-1	CAWSPHRDTEAFF	TGTGCCTGGAGCCCCCACCGTGACACTGAAGCTTTCTTT
TRBD1	TRBV7-9	NA	TRBJ1-1	CASSFPTGAVDTEAFF	TGTGCCAGCAGTTTCCCTACAGGGGCTGTAGATACTGAAGCTTTCTTT
NA	TRBV7-3	NA	TRBJ2-2	CASSLSPTGELFF	TGTGCCAGCAGCTTATCCCCGACCGGGGAGCTGTTTTTT
TRBD1	TRBV19	NA	TRBJ2-5	CASSSFADRDEETQYF	TGTGCCAGTAGTTCGTTTGCCGACAGGGACGAAGAGACCCAGTACTTC
NA	TRBV6-5	once	TRBJ2-7	CASSYGKLGYEQYF	TGTGCCAGCAGTTACGGGAAGCTTGGCTACGAGCAGTACTTC
NA	TRBV7-8	NA	TRBJ2-7	CASSLEAGAAEQYF	TGTGCCAGCAGCTTAGAGGCAGGGGCGGCCGAGCAGTACTTC
NA	TRBV5-1	NA	TRBJ1-1	CASSLGQINTEAFF	TGCGCCAGCAGCTTGGGGCAGATAAACACTGAAGCTTTCTTT
TRBD2	TRBV4-2	NA	TRBJ2-3	CASSQPSGNTDTQYF	TGTGCCAGCAGCCAACCTAGCGGCAACACAGATACGCAGTATTTT
NA	TRBV5-1	once	TRBJ2-1	CASSPSRRGPADNEQFF	TGCGCCAGCAGCCCGTCGCGCCGGGGCCCCGCGGACAATGAGCAGTTCTTC
NA	TRBV10-2	NA	TRBJ2-5	CASSDQGRETQYF	TGCGCCAGCAGTGATCAGGGGAGGGAGACCCAGTACTTC
TRBD1	TRBV27	NA	TRBJ1-2	CASSGTGTGYGYTF	TGTGCCAGCAGTGGGACCGGGACAGGGTATGGCTACACCTTC
TRBD1	TRBV2	NA	TRBJ1-5	CASAGTGDQPQHF	TGTGCCAGCGCCGGGACAGGGGATCAGCCCCAGCATTTT
NA	TRBV2	NA	TRBJ1-1	CASSDRVRNTEAFF	TGTGCCAGCAGTGACAGGGTGCGGAACACTGAAGCTTTCTTT
NA	TRBV6-5	once	TRBJ2-2	CASSYYRDTGELFF	TGTGCCAGCAGTTACTATAGGGACACCGGGGAGCTGTTTTTT
NA	TRBV30	NA	TRBJ2-7	CAWSRAVTYEQYF	TGTGCCTGGAGTCGGGCAGTTACCTACGAGCAGTACTTC